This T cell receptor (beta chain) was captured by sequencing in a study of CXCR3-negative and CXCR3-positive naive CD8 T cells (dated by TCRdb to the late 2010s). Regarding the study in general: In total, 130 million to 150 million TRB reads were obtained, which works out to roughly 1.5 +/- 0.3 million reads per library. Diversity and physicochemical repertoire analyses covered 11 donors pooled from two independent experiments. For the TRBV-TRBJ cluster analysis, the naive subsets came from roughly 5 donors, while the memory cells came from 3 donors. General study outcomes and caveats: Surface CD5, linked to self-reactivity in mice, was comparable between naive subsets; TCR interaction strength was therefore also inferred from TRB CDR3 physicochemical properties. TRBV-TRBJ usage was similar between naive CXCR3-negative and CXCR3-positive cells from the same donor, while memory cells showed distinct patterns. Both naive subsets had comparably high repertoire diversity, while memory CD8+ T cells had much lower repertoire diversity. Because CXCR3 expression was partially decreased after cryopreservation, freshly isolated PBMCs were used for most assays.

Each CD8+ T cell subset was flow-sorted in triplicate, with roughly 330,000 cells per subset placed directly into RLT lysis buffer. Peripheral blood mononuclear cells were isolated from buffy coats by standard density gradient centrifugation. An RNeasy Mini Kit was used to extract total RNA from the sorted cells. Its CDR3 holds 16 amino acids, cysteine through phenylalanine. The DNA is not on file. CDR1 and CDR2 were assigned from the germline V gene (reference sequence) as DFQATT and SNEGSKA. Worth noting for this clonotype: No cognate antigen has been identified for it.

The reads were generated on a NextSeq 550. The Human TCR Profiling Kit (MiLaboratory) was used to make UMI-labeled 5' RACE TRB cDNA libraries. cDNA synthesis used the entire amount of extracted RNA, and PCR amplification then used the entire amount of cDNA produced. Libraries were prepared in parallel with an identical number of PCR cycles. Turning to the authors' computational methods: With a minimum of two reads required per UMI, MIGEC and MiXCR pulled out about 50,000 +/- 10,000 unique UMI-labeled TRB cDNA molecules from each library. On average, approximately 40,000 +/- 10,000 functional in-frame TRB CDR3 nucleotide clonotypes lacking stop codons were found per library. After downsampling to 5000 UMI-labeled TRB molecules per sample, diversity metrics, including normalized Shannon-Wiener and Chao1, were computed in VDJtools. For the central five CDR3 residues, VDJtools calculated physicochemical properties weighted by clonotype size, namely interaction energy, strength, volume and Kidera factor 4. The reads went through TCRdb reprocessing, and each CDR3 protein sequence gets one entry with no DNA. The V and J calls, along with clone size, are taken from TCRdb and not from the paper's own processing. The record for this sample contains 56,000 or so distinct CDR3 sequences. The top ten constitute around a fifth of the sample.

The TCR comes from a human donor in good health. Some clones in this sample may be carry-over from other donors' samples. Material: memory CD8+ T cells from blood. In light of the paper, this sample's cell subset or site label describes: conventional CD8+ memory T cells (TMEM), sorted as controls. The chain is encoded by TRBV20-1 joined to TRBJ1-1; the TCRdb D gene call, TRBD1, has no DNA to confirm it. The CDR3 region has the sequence CSARQLGGTLKTEAFF.